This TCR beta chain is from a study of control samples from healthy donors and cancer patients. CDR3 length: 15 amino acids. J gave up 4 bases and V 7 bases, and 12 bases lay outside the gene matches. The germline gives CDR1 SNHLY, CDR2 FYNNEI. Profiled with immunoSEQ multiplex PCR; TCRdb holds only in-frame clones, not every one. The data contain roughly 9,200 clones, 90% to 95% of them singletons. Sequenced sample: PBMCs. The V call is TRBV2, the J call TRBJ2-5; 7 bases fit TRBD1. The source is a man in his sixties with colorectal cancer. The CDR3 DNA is TGTGCCAGCATACCGGACAGGTCTAATCGAGAGACCCAGTACTTC. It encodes CASIPDRSNRETQYF.